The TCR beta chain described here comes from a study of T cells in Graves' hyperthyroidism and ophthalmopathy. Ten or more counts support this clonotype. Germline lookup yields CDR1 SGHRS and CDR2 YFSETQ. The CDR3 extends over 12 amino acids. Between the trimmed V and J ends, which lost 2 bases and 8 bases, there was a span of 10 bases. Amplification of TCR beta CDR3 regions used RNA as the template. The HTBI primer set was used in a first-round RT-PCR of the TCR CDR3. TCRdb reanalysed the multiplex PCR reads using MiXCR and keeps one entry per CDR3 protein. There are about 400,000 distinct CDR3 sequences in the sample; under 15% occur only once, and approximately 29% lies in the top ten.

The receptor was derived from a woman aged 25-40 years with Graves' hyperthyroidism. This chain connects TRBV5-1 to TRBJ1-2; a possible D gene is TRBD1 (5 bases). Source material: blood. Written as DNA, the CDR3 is TGCGCCAGCAGCTTCCAGGGTGACGGCTACACCTTC. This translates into CASSFQGDGYTF.